This T cell receptor beta chain emerged from a study of blood T cell repertoires in COVID-19. This table comes from immunoSEQ multiplex PCR, and its TCRdb copy is limited to in-frame clones, with some not included. The sample records 110,000 to 150,000 clones, 70% to 90% being singletons. The CDR3 covers 15 residues. Germline V gene data show CDR1 as SGHAT and CDR2 as FQNNGV. V was cut by 1 base and J by 6 bases, with 15 bases left in between. The chain recombines TRBV11-2 with TRBJ1-1, with D uncertain. This sequence was found in a human donor in a cohort sampled during active COVID-19. Sequenced sample: peripheral blood. The DNA of the CDR3 is TGTGCCAGCAGCTTAGTTACGGGGAGGACCGCTGAAGCTTTCTTT. This encodes CASSLVTGRTAEAFF.